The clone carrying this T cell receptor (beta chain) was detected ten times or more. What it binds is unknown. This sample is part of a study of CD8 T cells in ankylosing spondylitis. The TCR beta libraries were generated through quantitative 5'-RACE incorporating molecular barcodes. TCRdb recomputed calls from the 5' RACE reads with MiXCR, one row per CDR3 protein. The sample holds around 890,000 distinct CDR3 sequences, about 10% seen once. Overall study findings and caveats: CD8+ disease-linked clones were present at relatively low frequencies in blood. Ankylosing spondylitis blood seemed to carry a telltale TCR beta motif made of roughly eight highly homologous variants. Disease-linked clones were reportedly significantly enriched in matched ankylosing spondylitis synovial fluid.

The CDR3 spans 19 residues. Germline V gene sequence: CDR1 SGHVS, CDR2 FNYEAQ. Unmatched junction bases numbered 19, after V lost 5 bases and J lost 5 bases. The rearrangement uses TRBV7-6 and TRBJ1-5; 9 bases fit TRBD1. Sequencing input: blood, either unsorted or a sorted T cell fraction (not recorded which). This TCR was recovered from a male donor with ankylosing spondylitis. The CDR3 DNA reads TGTGCCAGCAGCCCAAAACCCGGGACAGGGAATGTTCGGGATCAGCCCCAGCATTTT. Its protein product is CASSPKPGTGNVRDQPQHF.